One sample yielded the 23 T cell receptor beta chains listed below, sequenced in a study of T-cell reconstitution after alpha-beta-depleted transplantation in children. Unique molecular identifiers were incorporated into the prepared TCRbeta library. TCRdb redid the calling of the PCR reads with MiXCR, one entry per CDR3 protein. The repertoire holds hundreds of thousands of distinct CDR3 sequences, with around 25% as singletons. Sequencing used PBMCs, mostly from graft donor cells, obtained 360 days after TCRalphabeta/CD19-depleted stem cell transplant. Source of these receptors: a female patient under 10 years old who had a stem cell transplant for congenital amegakaryocytic thrombocytopenia, so the T cells may come from the graft donor.

The table lists this clonotype with many counts. CDR3 loop: CASSRTSGSSYNEQFF. The CDR3 DNA is TGCGCCAGCAGCCGTACTAGCGGGAGCTCCTACAATGAGCAGTTCTTC. V is TRBV4-3 and J is TRBJ2-1; TRBD2 matches at 11 bases. V trimming: 4 bases; J trimming: 0 bases; junction bases outside the gene matches: 2. Germline V lookup: CDR1 LGHNA, CDR2 YSLEER. This CDR3 spans 16 amino acids.

This clonotype was detected only a few times. V gene TRBV11-1 combines with J gene TRBJ2-1, with 16 bases fitting TRBD2. The CDR3 length is 18 residues. The germline V gene encodes CDR1 SGHAT and CDR2 FQDESV (reference sequence). V was clipped by 8 bases and J by 1 base; unmatched bases: 8. As DNA, the CDR3 is TGTGCCAGCGGCGAGGGACTAGCGGGGGGGCCGTCCTACAATGAGCAGTTCTTC. It is translated as CASGEGLAGGPSYNEQFF.

A few counts support this clonotype. The V gene is TRBV11-2, the J gene TRBJ2-7; 8 bases line up with TRBD1. Per germline, CDR1 SGHAT and CDR2 FQNNGV. V lost 5 bases and J lost 4; bases outside the gene matches: 10. This CDR3 contains 15 residues. The CDR3 DNA reads as TGTGCCAGCAGCGACATCAGGGGGCGAGCATACGAGCAGTACTTC. It translates to CASSDIRGRAYEQYF. Filled out from reference TRBV11-2 and TRBJ2-7, the complete variable domain reads EAGVAQSPRYKIIEKRQSVAFWCNPISGHATLYWYQQILGQGPKLLIQFQNNGVVDDSQLPKDRFSAERLKGVDSTLKIQPAKLEDSAVYLCASSDIRGRAYEQYFGPGTRLTVT.

For the CDR3, the DNA is TGTGCCAGCGGTAGCGGGAGGGCCAATGAGCAGTTCTTC. It is translated as CASGSGRANEQFF. The chain employs TRBV6-2 or TRBV6-3 and TRBJ2-1, with 11 bases lining up with TRBD2. V was pared by 8 bases and J by 6 bases, with 3 bases of the junction left unmatched. This CDR3 is 13 amino acids long. Germline V gives CDR1 MNHEY, CDR2 SVGEGT.

The CDR3 loop is CASTSVGRVNEQFF. The CDR3 DNA reads TGTGCCAGCACATCGGTCGGAAGGGTGAATGAGCAGTTCTTC. This chain uses TRBV27 with TRBJ2-1; D is unresolved. V was trimmed by 7 bases and J by 7 bases, leaving 17 bases between them. The germline gives CDR1 MNHEY, CDR2 SMNVEV (reference sequence). The length of the CDR3 is 14 residues.

This clonotype was found a few times. The chain recombines TRBV2 with TRBJ2-4, with D possibly TRBD2 on 6 matching bases. V lost 6 bases and J 15 bases, leaving 21 bases between the germline ends. Germline values: CDR1 SNHLY, CDR2 FYNNEI. The CDR3 totals 13 residues. The chain's CDR3 is CASSMGLEFPRYF. The DNA for the CDR3 is TGTGCCAGCAGCATGGGACTCGAGTTTCCTCGGTACTTC.

The J gene is TRBJ2-1, the V gene TRBV9; D remains ambiguous. The CDR3 runs to 12 residues. The germline V and J ends were trimmed by 3 bases and 9 bases, with 10 bases remaining between them. CDR1 and CDR2 (germline): SGDLS, YYNGEE. CDR3 in amino acids: CASSDPWGEQFF. In DNA form, the CDR3 reads TGTGCCAGCAGCGACCCCTGGGGTGAGCAGTTCTTC.

V and J are TRBV20-1 and TRBJ2-7, with 8 nucleotides matching TRBD2. Germline V CDR1 and CDR2: DFQATT, SNEGSKA (reference sequence). V was pared by 4 bases and J by 2 bases, with 10 bases of the junction left unmatched. The CDR3 consists of 15 residues. The CDR3 nucleotides are TGCAGTGCTAACAGCGCGGGGGGCCGCACCTACGAGCAGTACTTC. This gives the protein CSANSAGGRTYEQYF.

Only a few counts were recorded for this clonotype. The chain recombines TRBV20-1 with TRBJ1-2; D is uncertain. With 3 bases removed from V and 4 bases from J, the gap between germline ends came to 12 bases. This CDR3 has 13 amino acids. Germline CDR1 is DFQATT and CDR2 is SNEGSKA (reference sequence). This CDR3 reads CSARASWGYGYTF. CDR3 coding DNA: TGCAGTGCTAGGGCATCCTGGGGCTATGGCTACACCTTC.

The chain is built from TRBV3-1 and TRBJ1-2, with 10 bases that match TRBD1. The CDR3 is 15 amino acids. After removal of 4 bases from V and 7 bases from J, the junction contained 9 bases not matched to a gene. Per the germline V gene, CDR1 is LGHDT and CDR2 is YNNKEL (reference sequence). The CDR3 spells CASSRPGTGASGYTF. The CDR3 DNA reads TGTGCCAGCAGCCGTCCCGGGACAGGGGCCTCTGGCTACACCTTC. Full variable domain (outside the CDR3, taken from reference TRBV3-1 and TRBJ1-2): DTAVSQTPKYLVTQMGNDKSIKCEQNLGHDTMYWYKQDSKKFLKIMFSYNNKELIINETVPNRFSPKSPDKAHLNLHINSLELGDSAVYFCASSRPGTGASGYTFGSGTRLTVV.

The V gene is TRBV27, the J gene TRBJ1-2; D remains ambiguous. Looked up from germline, CDR1 is MNHEY and CDR2 is SMNVEV (reference sequence). Trimming took off 8 bases at V and 4 bases at J, with 14 bases between the two ends. This CDR3 has 13 amino acids. The CDR3 bases are TGTGCCAGCGGCTTGTCGCTCGGCTATGGCTACACCTTC. Protein: CASGLSLGYGYTF.

This clonotype showed up just a few times. V is TRBV12-3 or TRBV12-4 and J is TRBJ1-6; perhaps TRBD1 as D (5 bases). The length of the CDR3 is 15 residues. Between the trimmed V and J ends, which lost 2 bases and 7 bases, there was a span of 12 bases. CDR3 region: CASSLWGRENSPLHF. The CDR3 nucleotides are TGTGCCAGCAGTTTATGGGGCCGGGAGAATTCACCCCTCCACTTT.

This clonotype has only a few counts. V gene TRBV20-1 combines with J gene TRBJ1-2; 8 nucleotides match TRBD1. The CDR3 is 14 residues long. Germline CDR1 is DFQATT and CDR2 is SNEGSKA (reference sequence). The ends lost 1 base at V and 3 bases at J; junction bases unmatched: 4. Here the CDR3 DNA reads TGCAGTGCTAGAGGGACAGGGAAGCACTATGGCTACACCTTC. It translates to CSARGTGKHYGYTF.

The sample holds a few counts of this clonotype. The rearrangement uses TRBV15 and TRBJ2-5; the match to TRBD2 covers 9 bases. The CDR3 runs 17 residues. Germline loops: CDR1 LNHNV, CDR2 YYDKDF (reference sequence). Unmatched junction bases numbered 6, after V lost 1 base and J lost 0 bases. The CDR3 loop reads CATSRGGLAGNQETQYF. CDR3 bases: TGTGCCACCAGCAGAGGGGGCCTAGCGGGAAACCAAGAGACCCAGTACTTC.

The rearrangement joins TRBV12-3 or TRBV12-4 to TRBJ2-3, with D unclear. The CDR3 has 13 amino acids. V gave up 4 bases and J gave up 3 bases, with 8 bases separating them. CDR3 DNA sequence: TGTGCCAGCAGTTCCCCACGGACAGATACGCAGTATTTT. This encodes CASSSPRTDTQYF.

This clonotype showed up just a few times. V gene TRBV6-1 combines with J gene TRBJ2-5, with D possibly being TRBD1 or TRBD2 (5 bases each). Germline-derived CDR1 and CDR2 are MNHNS and SASEGT. This CDR3 region has 14 residues. Trimming took 6 bases from V and 1 from J, leaving 12 bases between them. The CDR3 protein is CASSQSGTQETQYF. CDR3 DNA: TGTGCCAGCAGCCAGTCCGGGACCCAAGAGACCCAGTACTTC.

Only one count was recorded for this clonotype. The chain employs TRBV23-1 and TRBJ2-7; a possible D gene is TRBD2 (7 bases). TRBV23-1 is recorded as an ORF, its role being uncertain. The V and J ends lost 2 bases and 2 bases respectively, with 19 bases between them. This CDR3 spans 17 amino acids. In DNA, the CDR3 is TGCGCCAGCAGTCAAGCGGGGGCAGGCGATCCCCCCTACGAGCAGTACTTC. This gives the protein CASSQAGAGDPPYEQYF.

The V gene is TRBV19, the J gene TRBJ1-5; D is ambiguous. Trimming shortened V by 6 bases and J by 6 bases, and 12 bases separated the two germline ends. Looked up from germline, CDR1 is LNHDA and CDR2 is SQIVND (reference sequence). The CDR3 extends over 13 amino acids. The CDR3 DNA reads TGTGCCAGTAGCTTAACGTCACTTCAGCCCCAGCATTTT. This codes for CASSLTSLQPQHF.

This clonotype was counted ten times or more. The chain recombines TRBV6-5 with TRBJ2-5; 7 bases match TRBD2. Losses at the gene ends were 2 bases for V and 3 bases for J; bases not matched to a gene: 3. CDR1 is MNHEY and CDR2 is SVGAGI in the germline V gene. The CDR3 is made up of 14 amino acids. This CDR3 is CASSYIRGEETQYF. The CDR3 coding sequence is TGTGCCAGCAGTTACATTCGGGGGGAAGAGACCCAGTACTTC.

CDR3 amino acids: CATSPTIMNQPQHF. The CDR3 coding sequence is TGTGCCACCAGCCCTACGATTATGAATCAGCCCCAGCATTTT. This sequence joins TRBV15 and TRBJ1-5; D remains unclear. From germline, CDR1 is LNHNV and CDR2 YYDKDF (reference sequence). Trimming removed 5 bases from V and 4 bases from J, with 12 bases in between. This CDR3 comprises 14 residues.

The V gene is TRBV6-5, the J gene TRBJ2-1, with a weak D call TRBD1 (6 bases). The V end lost 2 bases, the J end lost 6 bases, and 26 bases lay between the germline ends. Germline V gene data show CDR1 as MNHEY and CDR2 as SVGAGI. The CDR3 extends over 19 amino acids. The CDR3 DNA is TGTGCCAGCAGTTACACACCTCCAGACACAGGGTCCCGCTCCAATGAGCAGTTCTTC. Its translation is CASSYTPPDTGSRSNEQFF.

This chain links TRBV7-6 with TRBJ2-3, with a possible D match to TRBD1 (5 bases). Trimming stripped 6 bases from V and 5 bases from J, with 12 bases between. The CDR3 loop spans 13 amino acids. Germline assignment: CDR1 SGHVS and CDR2 FNYEAQ. CDR3 bases: TGTGCCAGCAGAACACAGGTAGTAGATACGCAGTATTTT. It is translated as CASRTQVVDTQYF.

This clonotype has a count of ten or more. V usage is TRBV3-1 and J usage is TRBJ2-4; D gene uncertain. There are 13 residues in the CDR3. V was trimmed by 1 base and J by 6 bases, leaving 7 bases between them. Germline V gene lookup returns CDR1 LGHDT and CDR2 YNNKEL (reference sequence). CDR3 sequence reads: CASSQGSRNIQYF. DNA of the CDR3: TGTGCCAGCAGCCAAGGGAGCAGAAACATTCAGTACTTC.